These T cell receptor beta chains were read from a single sample in a study of T cells in Graves' hyperthyroidism and ophthalmopathy. TCRdb redid the calling of the multiplex PCR reads with MiXCR, one entry per CDR3 protein. Of some 570,000 distinct CDR3 sequences listed, 17% are singletons. The sequencing input was blood. Receptors were obtained from a young woman with Graves' ophthalmopathy. Each CDR3 is given with its conserved first and last residue. The order of the fields is CDR3 length, D gene, V gene, clone size, J gene, CDR3 DNA, CDR3 protein. The D gene is left open where the match is weak. The listing skips clone size in some rows; elsewhere it reads once, few, many or a size class.

cdr3_length: 15; d_call: NA; v_call: TRBV3-1; clone_size: many; j_call: TRBJ2-5; cdr3_nt: TGTGCCAGCAGCCCCCTTGATGCAATCCAAGAGACCCAGTACTTC; cdr3_aa: CASSPLDAIQETQYF
cdr3_length: 14; d_call: TRBD1; v_call: TRBV12-3/TRBV12-4; clone_size: many; j_call: TRBJ2-3; cdr3_nt: TGTGCCAGCAGTTTCGACAGGGGAACAGATACGCAGTATTTT; cdr3_aa: CASSFDRGTDTQYF
cdr3_length: 17; d_call: NA; v_call: TRBV15; clone_size: NA; j_call: TRBJ2-3; cdr3_nt: TGTGCCACCAGCAGCTACCGGGACTCCGAAACTCTGGATACGCAGTATTTT; cdr3_aa: CATSSYRDSETLDTQYF
cdr3_length: 18; d_call: NA; v_call: TRBV18; clone_size: many; j_call: TRBJ1-5; cdr3_nt: TGTGCCAGCTCACCATCAACGCATGACTTTTATAGCAATCAGCCCCAGCATTTT; cdr3_aa: CASSPSTHDFYSNQPQHF
cdr3_length: 17; d_call: TRBD2; v_call: TRBV7-2; clone_size: few; j_call: TRBJ2-3; cdr3_nt: TGTACCAGCAGCCCCCCAGGGGCGGGAGGCGGCACAGATACGCAGTATTTT; cdr3_aa: CTSSPPGAGGGTDTQYF
cdr3_length: 15; d_call: TRBD1; v_call: TRBV9; clone_size: few; j_call: TRBJ2-1; cdr3_nt: TGTGCCAGCAGCGTAACAGGGGTCTCCTACAATGAGCAGTTCTTC; cdr3_aa: CASSVTGVSYNEQFF
cdr3_length: 16; d_call: NA; v_call: TRBV10-3; clone_size: NA; j_call: TRBJ2-6; cdr3_nt: TGTGCCATCAGTGGTGGTGGGGGCTCTGGGGCCAACGTCCTGACTTTC; cdr3_aa: CAISGGGGSGANVLTF
cdr3_length: 16; d_call: TRBD1; v_call: TRBV12-5; clone_size: NA; j_call: TRBJ2-1; cdr3_nt: TGTGCTAGTGGTTTGGTACTGGGGACAGTTAACAATGAGCAGTTCTTC; cdr3_aa: CASGLVLGTVNNEQFF
cdr3_length: 13; d_call: TRBD2; v_call: TRBV10-3; clone_size: NA; j_call: TRBJ2-5; cdr3_nt: TGTGCCATCAGCGGGGGGTATCAAGAGACCCAGTACTTC; cdr3_aa: CAISGGYQETQYF
cdr3_length: 15; d_call: NA; v_call: TRBV11-2; clone_size: NA; j_call: TRBJ2-5; cdr3_nt: TGTGCCAGCAGCTTAGAATGGCAGAACCAAGAGACCCAGTACTTC; cdr3_aa: CASSLEWQNQETQYF
cdr3_length: 16; d_call: TRBD2; v_call: TRBV6-2/TRBV6-3; clone_size: NA; j_call: TRBJ2-7; cdr3_nt: TGTGCCAGCAGTTCCCTTCTGGCGGGAGCCTCCTACGAGCAGTACTTC; cdr3_aa: CASSSLLAGASYEQYF
cdr3_length: 16; d_call: NA; v_call: TRBV9; clone_size: few; j_call: TRBJ2-2; cdr3_nt: TGTGCCAGCAGCGACCTGGGGGCGGATCTAACCGGGGAGCTGTTTTTT; cdr3_aa: CASSDLGADLTGELFF
cdr3_length: 15; d_call: NA; v_call: TRBV30; clone_size: NA; j_call: TRBJ1-2; cdr3_nt: TGTGCCTGGAGGCAACTGGGACCCCGGGAATATGGCTACACCTTC; cdr3_aa: CAWRQLGPREYGYTF
cdr3_length: 13; d_call: NA; v_call: TRBV11-2; clone_size: many; j_call: TRBJ2-1; cdr3_nt: TGTGCCAGCGGTTACCGGGGGTCGGGTGAGCAGTTCTTC; cdr3_aa: CASGYRGSGEQFF
cdr3_length: 15; d_call: NA; v_call: TRBV20-1; clone_size: many; j_call: TRBJ2-4; cdr3_nt: TGCAGTGCTAGAGCCGACAGATTAGCCAAAAACATTCAGTACTTC; cdr3_aa: CSARADRLAKNIQYF
cdr3_length: 14; d_call: NA; v_call: TRBV20-1; clone_size: many; j_call: TRBJ1-5; cdr3_nt: TGCAGTGCTAGGCGTATCGACAGCAATCAGCCCCAGCATTTT; cdr3_aa: CSARRIDSNQPQHF
cdr3_length: 14; d_call: NA; v_call: TRBV4-1; clone_size: few; j_call: TRBJ2-1; cdr3_nt: TGCGCCAGCAGCCATCTTTACAGCTACAATGAGCAGTTCTTC; cdr3_aa: CASSHLYSYNEQFF
cdr3_length: 14; d_call: NA; v_call: TRBV7-9; clone_size: few; j_call: TRBJ2-5; cdr3_nt: TGTGCCAGCAGCTGGCTAGCGAACCAAGAGACCCAGTACTTC; cdr3_aa: CASSWLANQETQYF
cdr3_length: 19; d_call: TRBD1; v_call: TRBV7-9; clone_size: few; j_call: TRBJ2-2; cdr3_nt: TGTGCCAGCAGCTTCGCCGGGACAGGGGGCTTATTTGGGGCCGGGGAGCTGTTTTTT; cdr3_aa: CASSFAGTGGLFGAGELFF
cdr3_length: 16; d_call: TRBD1; v_call: TRBV18; clone_size: many; j_call: TRBJ1-4; cdr3_nt: TGTGCCAGCTCACCTGACCGGACAGGTTATAATGAAAAACTGTTTTTT; cdr3_aa: CASSPDRTGYNEKLFF
cdr3_length: 14; d_call: TRBD1; v_call: TRBV3-1; clone_size: NA; j_call: TRBJ2-7; cdr3_nt: TGTGCCAGCAGCAAGGGGACAGGGGACTACGAGCAGTACTTC; cdr3_aa: CASSKGTGDYEQYF
cdr3_length: 15; d_call: TRBD1; v_call: TRBV28; clone_size: NA; j_call: TRBJ1-5; cdr3_nt: TGTGCCAGCAGTGGACAGGGGGCGGTCAATCAGCCCCAGCATTTT; cdr3_aa: CASSGQGAVNQPQHF
cdr3_length: 13; d_call: NA; v_call: TRBV2; clone_size: NA; j_call: TRBJ1-1; cdr3_nt: TGTGCCAGCAGTGAAGCGCAACAGCTTGAAGCTTTCTTT; cdr3_aa: CASSEAQQLEAFF
cdr3_length: 13; d_call: NA; v_call: TRBV20-1; clone_size: many; j_call: TRBJ1-1; cdr3_nt: TGCAGTGCTGATGACGCAGGAAACACTGAAGCTTTCTTT; cdr3_aa: CSADDAGNTEAFF
cdr3_length: 13; d_call: NA; v_call: TRBV28; clone_size: many; j_call: TRBJ2-7; cdr3_nt: TGTGCCAGCAGTTCGGGCGGGCTTAGAGAGCAGTACTTC; cdr3_aa: CASSSGGLREQYF
cdr3_length: 14; d_call: TRBD2; v_call: TRBV7-2; clone_size: many; j_call: TRBJ2-1; cdr3_nt: TGTGCCAGCAGCTTGGCGGGGGGAGGTAATGAGCAGTTCTTC; cdr3_aa: CASSLAGGGNEQFF
cdr3_length: 14; d_call: NA; v_call: TRBV3-1; clone_size: many; j_call: TRBJ1-4; cdr3_nt: TGTGCCAGCAGCCTTCGCAGTCTCGAGGGAAAACTGTTTTTT; cdr3_aa: CASSLRSLEGKLFF
cdr3_length: 15; d_call: TRBD1; v_call: TRBV14; clone_size: few; j_call: TRBJ1-2; cdr3_nt: TGTGCCAGCAGCCCCCGACAGGGGATTAACTATGGCTACACCTTC; cdr3_aa: CASSPRQGINYGYTF
cdr3_length: 15; d_call: NA; v_call: TRBV28; clone_size: many; j_call: TRBJ1-3; cdr3_nt: TGTGCCAGCAGTTTTGTGGCGATCTCTGGAAACACCATATATTTT; cdr3_aa: CASSFVAISGNTIYF
cdr3_length: 14; d_call: NA; v_call: TRBV30; clone_size: many; j_call: TRBJ1-2; cdr3_nt: TGTGCCTGGAGTGTACGTGGGCCCGGCTATGGCTACACCTTC; cdr3_aa: CAWSVRGPGYGYTF
cdr3_length: 15; d_call: NA; v_call: TRBV25-1; clone_size: NA; j_call: TRBJ2-7; cdr3_nt: TGTGCCACCCTCATTGAGGGGCAGGGATCCTACGAGCAGTACTTC; cdr3_aa: CATLIEGQGSYEQYF
cdr3_length: 15; d_call: TRBD1; v_call: TRBV5-4; clone_size: few; j_call: TRBJ2-7; cdr3_nt: TGTGCCAGCAGCCCCGGGACAGGGTCGGGGTACGAGCAGTACTTC; cdr3_aa: CASSPGTGSGYEQYF
cdr3_length: 12; d_call: TRBD1; v_call: TRBV5-1; clone_size: NA; j_call: TRBJ1-1; cdr3_nt: TGCGCCAGCAGCCCAGGGGGCGGTGAAGCTTTCTTT; cdr3_aa: CASSPGGGEAFF
cdr3_length: 17; d_call: TRBD2; v_call: TRBV19; clone_size: NA; j_call: TRBJ2-1; cdr3_nt: TGTGCCAGTAACTCCCTGAGGGGGACTAGCGGCCACAATGAGCAGTTCTTC; cdr3_aa: CASNSLRGTSGHNEQFF
cdr3_length: 16; d_call: TRBD2; v_call: TRBV20-1; clone_size: many; j_call: TRBJ2-3; cdr3_nt: TGCAGTGCTAGAGACTCCTTAGCGGGGGAGGTAGATACGCAGTATTTT; cdr3_aa: CSARDSLAGEVDTQYF
cdr3_length: 14; d_call: NA; v_call: TRBV6-1; clone_size: NA; j_call: TRBJ2-5; cdr3_nt: TGTGCCAGCAGCGGAGGACAGATACAAGAGACCCAGTACTTC; cdr3_aa: CASSGGQIQETQYF
cdr3_length: 16; d_call: NA; v_call: TRBV7-9; clone_size: few; j_call: TRBJ1-4; cdr3_nt: TGTGCCAGCAGCTACGACTCGGGGTCCCGAAATGAAAAACTGTTTTTT; cdr3_aa: CASSYDSGSRNEKLFF
cdr3_length: 14; d_call: NA; v_call: TRBV6-2/TRBV6-3; clone_size: many; j_call: TRBJ1-5; cdr3_nt: TGTGCCAGCAGTTGGGACGGAGGGAATCAGCCCCAGCATTTT; cdr3_aa: CASSWDGGNQPQHF
cdr3_length: 14; d_call: TRBD1; v_call: TRBV4-1; clone_size: NA; j_call: TRBJ2-5; cdr3_nt: TGCGCCAGCAGCGGACAGGGGGTCGGAGAGACCCAGTACTTC; cdr3_aa: CASSGQGVGETQYF
cdr3_length: 15; d_call: TRBD1; v_call: TRBV11-2; clone_size: many; j_call: TRBJ2-3; cdr3_nt: TGTGCCAGCAGCTCGACAGGGGGCGAGACAGATACGCAGTATTTT; cdr3_aa: CASSSTGGETDTQYF
cdr3_length: 14; d_call: TRBD1; v_call: TRBV20-1; clone_size: NA; j_call: TRBJ1-3; cdr3_nt: TGCAGTGCTAGCTTCCAGGGGGCGCGCAACACCATATATTTT; cdr3_aa: CSASFQGARNTIYF